This T cell receptor beta chain is drawn from a study of early stage breast cancer tumors (dated by TCRdb to about 2017). Describing the broader study: Of the roughly 15 invasive breast tumors, eleven to twelve were found to be estrogen receptor-positive, progesterone receptor-positive and HER2-negative. About 70% of the 12 ER+/PR+/HER2- tumors were invasive ductal carcinomas, while the other four were invasive lobular carcinomas. On average, each sample had approximately 9.2-fold read coverage. Across all samples, about 2.9 million templates representing roughly 1 million unique clonotypes were detected. The paper's findings and limits, for the study overall: Repertoires from blood resembled normal breast more closely than tumor, and using blood as a reference for each tissue separated tumor from normal in 14 of 16 patients. The small cohort size prevented analysis by tumor subtype. Enriched TCRB sequences shared across patients were mostly commonly generated sequences, unlikely to play an important role in the tumor microenvironment. Tumors showed around 2.7-fold higher T cell density and higher clonality than adjacent normal breast tissue. Chain pairing and functional markers such as CD4, CD8 and FOXP3 were not captured by bulk genomic DNA sequencing of unsorted cells.

Each sample was amplified in two independent genomic DNA replicates, using 0.4 to 0.6 ug for blood and approximately 1.6 ug for tumor or normal breast. Following the manufacturer's instructions, the ImmunoSeq Intro kit was used to carry out TCRB sequencing on genomic DNA. For absolute quantification, the approximately 30-cycle multiplex PCR included proprietary primers along with spike-in control sequences. Single-end 150-bp reads were used to sequence an 87-bp fragment spanning the CDR3 plus the flanking V and J genes. Each lane of an Illumina MiSeq running version 3.0 chemistry carried seven multiplexed samples, with two replicates apiece. In the authors' own workflow: Raw data were processed by the vendor's proprietary pipeline, with both replicates merged into one result per sample. Clonotypes were defined as productive rearrangements sharing the V-gene family, CDR3 amino acid sequence and J-gene segment. Clonality was computed as 1 minus the normalized Shannon entropy (Pielou evenness) of TCRB abundances. T cell density was estimated by dividing total templates by the number of input cells inferred from the DNA input amount. Recon with default parameters was used to estimate total repertoire diversity and clonality. A clonotype was considered tumor-enriched if its abundance in tumor exceeded 0.1% and was at least 32-fold higher than its abundance in normal breast. Entries here come from immuneACCESS through TCRdb and include only in-frame sequences with V and J called. Some clones fail to appear in such tables; in the studies checked, an unresolved V gene covers under half of the shortfall, and the cause of the remainder is unknown. V, J and clone size derive from that table, while D and trimming were established from the DNA sequence. The sample table records 25,000 to 35,000 clones; about 60% of these occur just once. The ten largest clonotypes hold 7.5% to 9% of the sample.

Dicing about 18-50 mg of tumor tissue typically produced more than 2.5 ug of DNA. The study profiled bulk TCR beta-chain repertoires in matched peripheral blood, tumor and adjacent normal breast tissue taken from some 17 patients with early-stage breast cancer. Once resection was done, tumor tissue identified by eye was cut out and put into prechilled RNAlater. A TissueLyser II was used to homogenize diced tumor tissue (roughly 20-55 mg) in RLTplus buffer containing beta-mercaptoethanol and antifoaming agent. The Qiagen AllPrep DNA/RNA Mini kit was used to extract genomic DNA. Trimming takes 0 bases from V and 1 base from J, and the germline ends sit 11 bases apart. From cysteine to phenylalanine, the CDR3 is 15 amino acids long. Solely the CDR3 DNA is kept, with 45 bases framed from the first base. The germline V gene gives CDR1 as SGHRS and CDR2 as YFSETQ. Regarding this clone: The target of this receptor is not known. It has no much larger one-base neighbor in the sample; base qualities were not kept.

The chain uses TRBV5-1 and TRBJ2-7, and TRBD2 may be the D gene, going by 6 matching bases. Sequenced input: breast tumor tissue. The receptor was isolated from a person aged 45 to 59 with breast cancer. The nucleotide sequence reads as follows: TGCGCCAGCAGCTTGGCCGGCGGGGCATCCTACGAGCAGTACTTC. This encodes CASSLAGGASYEQYF.